The 29 T cell receptor beta chains reported below all come from one sample, sequenced in a study of sequential checkpoint blockade in melanoma. Treatment denoted: randomized to nivolumab then ipilimumab (arm A) or the reverse (arm B). Profiled with immunoSEQ multiplex PCR; TCRdb holds only in-frame clones, not every one. The table lists over 2,000 clones, around 35% of them singletons, with around 13% in the top ten. The sequenced sample was tumor tissue (inferred from file names), obtained from a patient given nivolumab and ipilimumab in sequence. Receptors originate from a human donor with melanoma.

The chain combines TRBV29-1 with TRBJ1-1; TRBD1 is a possible D gene (6 bases). Germline CDR1 is SQVTM and CDR2 is ANQGSEA. The CDR3 sequence is 12 residues long. The V end lost 4 bases, the J end lost 5 bases, and 11 bases lay between the germline ends. CDR3 sequence: CSVVRGGTEAFF. CDR3 in DNA: TGCAGCGTTGTCCGAGGGGGGACTGAAGCTTTCTTT.

The chain is built from TRBV30 and TRBJ1-5, with D unclear. In germline, CDR1 is GTSNPN, CDR2 SVGIG (reference sequence). CDR3 length: 14 amino acids. V was trimmed by 8 bases and J by 2 bases, leaving 16 bases between them. CDR3 DNA sequence: TGTGCCGTTTCCCCTTGGACTCGCAATCAGCCCCAGCATTTT. Its translation: CAVSPWTRNQPQHF. Full variable domain (outside the CDR3, taken from reference TRBV30 and TRBJ1-5): SQTIHQWPATLVQPVGSPLSLECTVEGTSNPNLYWYRQAAGRGLQLLFYSVGIGQISSEVPQNLSASRPQDRQFILSSKKLLLSDSGFYLCAVSPWTRNQPQHFGDGTRLSIL.

This clone is deemed medium-sized. The chain is built from TRBV6-8 and TRBJ2-7, with 9 nucleotides matching TRBD1. The CDR3 loop spans 14 amino acids. Germline V lookup: CDR1 MNHGY, CDR2 SAAAGT. Germline trimming cut 5 bases from V and 4 bases from J; bases unmatched to any gene: 6. The CDR3 nucleotides are TGTGCCAGCAGTACCCGGGACAGGGTATACGAGCAGTACTTC. Its protein product is CASSTRDRVYEQYF.

The rearrangement links TRBV7-1 to TRBJ2-1, with TRBD2 matching 9 bases. TRBV7-1 is an ORF; its function is uncertain. The CDR3 is made up of 14 amino acids. The V gene end was trimmed by 6 bases and the J gene end by 5 bases; junction bases not matched to a gene: 5. CDR3 nucleotides: TGTGCCAGCAGTCCCGGGACTAGCAACAATGAGCAGTTCTTC. It translates to CASSPGTSNNEQFF.

The genes are TRBV19 and TRBJ2-6; TRBD2 matches 7 bases. The CDR3 is 16 amino acids. Trimming cost V 3 bases and J 12 bases; bases outside gene matches: 14. CDR1 is LNHDA, CDR2 SQIVND, per germline (reference sequence). The CDR3 nucleotides read TGTGCCAGTAGTATCATCTTGGGAGGGCTAGCGCCCGTCCTGACTTTC. This gives the protein CASSIILGGLAPVLTF.

The chain combines TRBV9 with TRBJ2-3, with unresolved D. The CDR3 length is 15 residues. V was cut by 2 bases and J by 2 bases, with 12 bases left in between. Germline V lookup: CDR1 SGDLS, CDR2 YYNGEE. The CDR3 sequence is CASSVEVKITDTQYF. The CDR3 DNA sequence: TGTGCCAGCAGCGTCGAAGTTAAGATCACAGATACGCAGTATTTT. The complete variable domain, with remaining parts taken from reference TRBV9 and TRBJ2-3, reads DSGVTQTPKHLITATGQRVTLRCSPRSGDLSVYWYQQSLDQGLQFLIQYYNGEERAKGNILERFSAQQFPDLHSELNLSSLELGDSALYFCASSVEVKITDTQYFGPGTRLTVL.

In its sample, this clone ranks as medium-sized. The CDR3 is CASSSWTMLNEQFF. CDR3 DNA: TGTGCCAGCAGTTCTTGGACAATGTTGAATGAGCAGTTCTTC. The genes are TRBV6-8 and TRBJ2-1; TRBD1 is a possible D gene (5 bases). Between the trimmed V and J ends, which lost 4 bases and 7 bases, there was a span of 14 bases. Germline CDR1 reads MNHGY; CDR2 reads SAAAGT. CDR3 length equals 14 residues.

The V gene is TRBV18, the J gene TRBJ1-1; D call uncertain. The CDR3 runs to 15 residues. Germline lookup yields CDR1 KGHSH and CDR2 LQKENI. Trimming removed 3 bases at V and 0 bases at J, with 11 bases between. The CDR3 DNA sequence: TGTGCCAGCTCACCTCGGACCCCTGTGAACACTGAAGCTTTCTTT. This encodes CASSPRTPVNTEAFF.

The rearrangement links TRBV28 to TRBJ2-2; D possibly corresponds to TRBD2 (6 bases). Trimming took 4 bases from V and 5 from J, leaving 20 bases between them. The CDR3 extends over 17 amino acids. Germline-derived CDR1 and CDR2 are MDHEN and SYDVKM. The CDR3 protein is CASSSGSGNRVTGELFF. CDR3 DNA sequence: TGTGCCAGCAGTTCGGGTAGCGGTAATAGAGTAACCGGGGAGCTGTTTTTT.

V and J are TRBV19 and TRBJ1-1, with a tentative D call TRBD1 (5 bases). The germline V gene encodes CDR1 LNHDA and CDR2 SQIVND (reference sequence). V was trimmed by 0 bases and J by 1 base, leaving 15 bases between them. The CDR3 covers 17 residues. The CDR3 region is CASSIDHAGPKNTEAFF. CDR3 nucleotide sequence: TGTGCCAGTAGTATAGATCATGCAGGGCCGAAGAACACTGAAGCTTTCTTT.

This chain links TRBV5-1 with TRBJ1-1; the match to TRBD1 covers 11 bases. This CDR3 is built from 14 residues. V lost 4 bases, J lost 8 bases, and 7 bases stayed unmatched. Germline assignment: CDR1 SGHRS and CDR2 YFSETQ. Here the CDR3 DNA reads TGCGCCAGCAGCCGGGACAGGGGGAGCCAAGAAGCTTTCTTT. Protein: CASSRDRGSQEAFF.

The rearrangement uses TRBV10-3 and TRBJ1-5, with D maybe TRBD1 (5 bases). CDR1 ENHRY and CDR2 SYGVKD come from the germline V gene. This CDR3 comprises 16 residues. Between the trimmed V and J ends, which lost 2 bases and 4 bases, there was a span of 15 bases. DNA of the CDR3: TGTGCCATCAGTGAGAGCGAGGCAGGGAGGAATCAGCCCCAGCATTTT. Protein sequence: CAISESEAGRNQPQHF.

V usage is TRBV29-1 and J usage is TRBJ2-7; D gene uncertain. The germline gives CDR1 SQVTM, CDR2 ANQGSEA. Trimming took off 4 bases at V and 6 bases at J, with 13 bases between the two ends. The CDR3 has 12 amino acids. In DNA form, the CDR3 reads TGCAGCGTTGGAGGTGCGAGAGTCGAGCAGTACTTC. Amino acid sequence: CSVGGARVEQYF.

The chain has TRBV11-3 and TRBJ2-5, with D tentatively TRBD1 or TRBD2 (5 bases each). The V gene's germline CDR1 is SGHNT and CDR2 YENEEA. CDR3 length equals 14 residues. With 5 bases removed from V and 5 bases from J, the gap between germline ends came to 15 bases. The CDR3 nucleotides read TGTGCCAGCAGCCGGGGCTCTGGGGATGAGACCCAGTACTTC. Translating it yields CASSRGSGDETQYF. Combining the CDR3 with reference TRBV11-3 and TRBJ2-5 gives the whole variable domain EAGVVQSPRYKIIEKKQPVAFWCNPISGHNTLYWYLQNLGQGPELLIRYENEEAVDDSQLPKDRFSAERLKGVDSTLKIQPAELGDSAVYLCASSRGSGDETQYFGPGTRLLVL.

By sample share, this clone is medium-sized. This chain connects TRBV11-3 to TRBJ1-1; the D is unclear. The CDR3 has 14 residues. CDR1 is SGHNT and CDR2 is YENEEA in the germline V gene. V gave up 3 bases and J gave up 2 bases, with 10 bases separating them. CDR3 nucleotide sequence: TGTGCCAGCAGCTTGAATAGCAGAAACACTGAAGCTTTCTTT. It translates to CASSLNSRNTEAFF.

This chain uses TRBV6-7 with TRBJ2-6; the D gene is possibly TRBD1 (6 bases). TRBV6-7 is sorted into the ORF group, with uncertain function. The CDR3 consists of 17 residues. The ends were cut back, 2 bases at V and 0 bases at J, with 11 bases in the middle. The CDR3 DNA sequence: TGTGCCAGCAGTTACGGGGGCCTGAGCTCTGGGGCCAACGTCCTGACTTTC. Its translation: CASSYGGLSSGANVLTF.

This rearrangement joins TRBV9 to TRBJ1-4, with 8 bases matching TRBD1. The CDR3 spans 14 residues. V trimming: 3 bases; J trimming: 5 bases; junction bases outside the gene matches: 3. Germline assignment: CDR1 SGDLS and CDR2 YYNGEE. CDR3 residues: CASSARQGNEKLFF. The CDR3 DNA reads as TGTGCCAGCAGCGCTCGACAGGGGAATGAAAAACTGTTTTTT.

This clone is medium-sized in the sample. V gene TRBV11-3 combines with J gene TRBJ1-4; 8 nucleotides line up with TRBD1. The trim removed 2 bases at V and 4 bases at J, leaving 3 bases unmatched. CDR1 is SGHNT, CDR2 YENEEA, per germline. This CDR3 is 15 amino acids long. The CDR3: CASSLQGANNEKLFF. The CDR3 DNA reads TGTGCCAGCAGCTTACAGGGGGCGAATAATGAAAAACTGTTTTTT.

Here the CDR3 reads CASSWMTGNYGYTF. The CDR3 coding sequence is TGCGCCAGCAGCTGGATGACAGGGAACTATGGCTACACCTTC. The gene calls are TRBV5-1 and TRBJ1-2; 7 bases are shared with TRBD1. With V trimmed by 3 bases and J by 2 bases, 4 bases remained unmatched. There are 14 residues in the CDR3. CDR1 SGHRS and CDR2 YFSETQ come from the germline V gene.

The V gene is TRBV19, the J gene TRBJ1-5, with D uncertain. The CDR3 loop spans 15 amino acids. Trimming cost V 3 bases and J 0 bases, with 9 bases left between them. Germline V gives CDR1 LNHDA, CDR2 SQIVND (reference sequence). The CDR3 region is CASSIFGYSNQPQHF. In DNA, the CDR3 is TGTGCCAGTAGTATTTTCGGCTATAGCAATCAGCCCCAGCATTTT. Full variable domain (outside the CDR3, taken from reference TRBV19 and TRBJ1-5): DGGITQSPKYLFRKEGQNVTLSCEQNLNHDAMYWYRQDPGQGLRLIYYSQIVNDFQKGDIAEGYSVSREKKESFPLTVTSAQKNPTAFYLCASSIFGYSNQPQHFGDGTRLSIL.

This clone is categorized as medium-sized. CDR3 in DNA: TGTGCCAGCAGCGCGGGACAGCTGAACACCGGGGAGCTGTTTTTT. Translation: CASSAGQLNTGELFF. V and J are TRBV11-1 and TRBJ2-2; D is possibly TRBD1 (7 bases). The germline gives CDR1 SGHAT, CDR2 FQDESV (reference sequence). V lost 5 bases and J lost 1, with 11 bases in between. The CDR3 spans 15 residues.

This clone was seen only a few times. This chain connects TRBV7-5 to TRBJ2-3; the table's TRBD2 call for D was not verified on the DNA. TRBV7-5 is tagged as a pseudogene. There are 17 residues in the CDR3. The CDR3 here is CASSCDYDRSSTDTQYF. CDR3 DNA sequence: TGTGCCAGCAGCTGCGACTACGACCGATCTAGCACAGATACGCAGTATTTT.

This sequence joins TRBV7-8 and TRBJ2-1; D possibly matches TRBD1 or TRBD2 (5 bases each). The CDR3 loop spans 13 amino acids. Trimming removed 5 bases from V and 9 bases from J, with 14 bases in between. Germline lookup yields CDR1 SGHVS and CDR2 FQNEAQ. The CDR3 region has the DNA TGTGCCAGCAGCCCCAGGGAGTGGGGTGAGCAGTTCTTC. Residues: CASSPREWGEQFF. Full variable domain (remainder filled in from reference TRBV7-8 and TRBJ2-1): GAGVSQSPRYKVAKRGQDVALRCDPISGHVSLFWYQQALGQGPEFLTYFQNEAQLDKSGLPSDRFFAERPEGSVSTLKIQRTQQEDSAVYLCASSPREWGEQFFGPGTRLTVL.

The chain has TRBV6-8 and TRBJ2-5; 15 bases map to TRBD2. CDR1 and CDR2 (germline): MNHGY, SAAAGT. The CDR3 has 17 residues. The junction had 7 bases not matched to a gene; V was cut back by 5 bases and J by 3 bases. The CDR3 DNA follows: TGTGCCAGCAGTGATCCCGGGACTAGCGGGAGGAAAGAGACCCAGTACTTC. Its translation is CASSDPGTSGRKETQYF.

This clone showed up just a few times. This rearrangement joins TRBV28 to TRBJ2-1; 9 bases align to TRBD1. The CDR3 runs to 15 residues. Trimming at V came to 6 bases and at J to 7 bases, leaving 10 bases not matched to a gene. CDR1 is MDHEN, CDR2 SYDVKM, per germline. CDR3 loop: CASRTGQGLVNEQFF. Here the CDR3 DNA reads TGTGCCAGCAGAACGGGACAGGGTTTAGTAAATGAGCAGTTCTTC.

The chain carries TRBV19 and TRBJ1-2, with a possible D match to TRBD1 (5 bases). CDR3 length: 15 residues. CDR1 and CDR2 from the germline V gene are LNHDA and SQIVND (reference sequence). V lost 0 bases, J lost 8 bases, and 16 bases lay in between. The CDR3 coding sequence is TGTGCCAGTAGTATAGATCGCGGGACCTCACGGGGCTACACCTTC. This codes for CASSIDRGTSRGYTF.

This clone was counted only a few times. The gene calls are TRBV30 and TRBJ2-1, with D perhaps matching TRBD2 (6 bases). Germline-derived CDR1 and CDR2 are GTSNPN and SVGIG (reference sequence). V lost 0 bases and J lost 2, with 11 bases in between. CDR3 length: 15 residues. In DNA form, the CDR3 reads TGTGCCTGGAGTGTCCCGGGGAGGCCCTACAATGAGCAGTTCTTC. This sequence encodes CAWSVPGRPYNEQFF.

This clone showed up just once. The gene calls are TRBV5-1 and TRBJ2-6; 7 bases match TRBD1. The CDR3 has 17 residues. The ends lost 7 bases at V and 0 bases at J; junction bases unmatched: 10. Germline CDR1 SGHRS, CDR2 YFSETQ. The CDR3 DNA sequence: TGCGCCAGCGGAAACAGGGGTGGGAACTCTGGGGCCAACGTCCTGACTTTC. Protein product: CASGNRGGNSGANVLTF.

This clone is large (0.1 to 1%) by share. The chain carries TRBV23-1 and TRBJ2-7; D perhaps matches TRBD2 (5 bases). TRBV23-1 is identified as an open reading frame with a role that is uncertain. CDR3 length: 16 residues. The germline V and J ends were trimmed by 4 bases and 0 bases, with 16 bases remaining between them. For the CDR3, the DNA is TGCGCCAGCAGTCCGCAGGCTCTAGCCAGCTCCTACGAGCAGTACTTC. This translates into CASSPQALASSYEQYF.